Below are 24 T cell receptor beta chains sequenced from a single sample in a study of blood T cell repertoires in COVID-19. Sequenced by immunoSEQ multiplex PCR; TCRdb stores in-frame clones only, minus some. The sample has about 58,000 clones, 89% seen once; the top ten hold 14%. Sequencing used peripheral blood. Receptors originate from a woman aged 55-75 years with active COVID-19.

The chain is built from TRBV30 and TRBJ1-2, with D maybe TRBD1 (6 bases). The germline CDR1 and CDR2 sequences are GTSNPN and SVGIG (reference sequence). V shed 5 bases and J shed 4 bases, with 14 bases lying between them. This CDR3 region has 13 residues. This CDR3 reads CAWGGQGSYGYTF. DNA for the CDR3: TGTGCCTGGGGGGGCCAGGGATCCTATGGCTACACCTTC.

The rearrangement joins TRBV5-1 to TRBJ2-3, with a tentative D call TRBD2 (6 bases). Deletions cut 4 bases from V and 6 bases from J, with 9 bases between. The CDR3 length is 12 residues. The germline V gene encodes CDR1 SGHRS and CDR2 YFSETQ. The CDR3 DNA reads TGCGCCAGCAGCGTCCGGGGGGATACGCAGTATTTT. Translation gives CASSVRGDTQYF.

J is TRBJ2-3 and V is TRBV7-3; TRBD1 agrees at 9 bases. Germline lookup yields CDR1 SGHTA and CDR2 FQGTGA. The J segment lost 5 bases and the V segment lost 4 bases, leaving 4 bases of the junction unmatched. The CDR3 consists of 14 residues. The CDR3 is CASSSRTGEDTQYF. The CDR3 bases are TGTGCCAGCAGCTCCCGGACAGGGGAAGATACGCAGTATTTT.

This clone was seen once. This chain links TRBV12-3 or TRBV12-4 with TRBJ2-7, with TRBD1 identical over 7 bases. With 8 bases clipped from V and 6 bases from J, the junction kept 10 bases outside the gene matches. This CDR3 contains 13 residues. CDR3 nucleotides: TGTGCCAGCGGATACTCACACAGGGGCGAGCAGTACTTC. Translating it yields CASGYSHRGEQYF.

The V and J genes are TRBV7-2 and TRBJ2-3; no firm D call. V lost 1 base, J lost 3 bases, and 8 bases lay in between. This CDR3 has 14 amino acids. The germline V gene has CDR1 SGHTA and CDR2 FQGNSA. The DNA of the CDR3 is TGTGCCAGCAGCTTAGACTACGGGACAGATACGCAGTATTTT. As protein: CASSLDYGTDTQYF.

V and J are TRBV7-9 and TRBJ2-5, with D unresolved. This CDR3 is 13 amino acids long. CDR1 and CDR2 from the germline V gene are SEHNR and FQNEAQ (reference sequence). The germline V and J ends were trimmed by 1 base and 5 bases, with 8 bases remaining between them. CDR3 sequence reads: CASSLGSAETQYF. The DNA of the CDR3 is TGTGCCAGCAGCTTAGGGAGCGCTGAGACCCAGTACTTC.

The V call is TRBV5-1, the J call TRBJ1-6; perhaps TRBD1 as D (6 bases). V dropped 0 bases and J dropped 14 bases, with 21 bases sitting between them. Germline V gene sequence: CDR1 SGHRS, CDR2 YFSETQ. The CDR3 consists of 16 residues. CDR3 amino acids: CASSLAGGEILTALHF. The CDR3 coding sequence is TGCGCCAGCAGCTTGGCGGGGGGCGAGATCTTAACCGCCCTCCACTTT.

This chain joins TRBV5-4 and TRBJ2-5, with 16 bases identical to TRBD2. The junction had 5 bases not matched to a gene; V was cut back by 4 bases and J by 5 bases. Germline loops: CDR1 SGHNT, CDR2 YYREEE (reference sequence). The CDR3 is made up of 16 amino acids. This chain's CDR3 is CASSPGTSGGVETQYF. As DNA, the CDR3 is TGTGCCAGCAGCCCCGGGACTAGCGGGGGGGTGGAGACCCAGTACTTC.

The chain joins TRBV6-2 or TRBV6-3 to TRBJ2-2; TRBD2 matches 14 bases. The CDR3 is 19 residues long. V was clipped by 1 base and J by 3 bases; unmatched bases: 7. Looked up from germline, CDR1 is MNHEY and CDR2 is SVGEGT. The CDR3: CASSYYSTSGGADTGELFF. The CDR3 DNA is TGTGCCAGCAGTTACTACTCGACTAGCGGGGGGGCCGACACCGGGGAGCTGTTTTTT.

This clone appeared once. This rearrangement joins TRBV12-3 or TRBV12-4 to TRBJ1-3; no reliable D call. Between the trimmed V and J ends, which lost 3 bases and 4 bases, there was a span of 7 bases. CDR3 length: 13 amino acids. The CDR3 reads CASSFRRGNTIYF. The CDR3 DNA follows: TGTGCCAGCAGTTTTAGGCGGGGAAACACCATATATTTT.

V is TRBV5-8 and J is TRBJ2-7; 8 bases fit TRBD2. V dropped 4 bases and J dropped 2; count of bases not matched to a gene: 14. The V gene's germline CDR1 is SGHTS and CDR2 YDEGEE. The CDR3 loop spans 17 amino acids. The CDR3 DNA is TGTGCCAGCAGCCTACGGGGGGCGGGGGGCCGAGCCTACGAGCAGTACTTC. It codes for CASSLRGAGGRAYEQYF.

The chain couples TRBV5-8 to TRBJ2-3, with TRBD2 matching 10 bases. In germline, CDR1 is SGHTS, CDR2 YDEGEE. Trimming at V came to 5 bases and at J to 8 bases, leaving 8 bases not matched to a gene. This CDR3 spans 14 amino acids. This chain's CDR3 is CASRRLAGAATQYF. The CDR3 nucleotides read TGTGCCAGCAGGAGGCTAGCGGGGGCGGCTACGCAGTATTTT.

The rearrangement links TRBV2 to TRBJ2-2, with 9 bases fitting TRBD1. Germline V gene data show CDR1 as SNHLY and CDR2 as FYNNEI. After removal of 3 bases from V and 8 bases from J, the junction contained 7 bases not matched to a gene. The CDR3 has 15 residues. The CDR3 here is CASSDLTGGNGELFF. The CDR3 nucleotides read TGTGCCAGCAGTGATCTAACAGGGGGCAATGGGGAGCTGTTTTTT.

The V gene is TRBV18, the J gene TRBJ1-4; the D is unclear. This CDR3 is 15 amino acids long. V dropped 3 bases and J dropped 7 bases, with 15 bases sitting between them. Germline-derived CDR1 and CDR2 are KGHSH and LQKENI. The CDR3 loop is CASSPRTTLREKLFF. The CDR3, as DNA: TGTGCCAGCTCACCTCGTACTACTCTTCGTGAAAAACTGTTTTTT.

This chain joins TRBV7-8 and TRBJ1-2; weak D call: TRBD1 (6 bases). The CDR3 spans 16 residues. The V gene's germline CDR1 is SGHVS and CDR2 FQNEAQ. V was trimmed by 6 bases and J by 8 bases, leaving 25 bases between them. In nucleotides, the CDR3 is TGTGCCAGCAGGCCTAGTGTAGGGGGGGCGGCCGCGGGCTACACCTTC. Its protein product is CASRPSVGGAAAGYTF.

The chain couples TRBV2 to TRBJ1-6; 9 positions agree with TRBD1. This CDR3 region has 15 residues. The V gene end was trimmed by 2 bases and the J gene end by 9 bases; junction bases not matched to a gene: 5. The V gene's germline CDR1 is SNHLY and CDR2 FYNNEI. This CDR3 is CASSERGTGISPLHF. For the CDR3, the DNA is TGTGCCAGCAGTGAAAGGGGGACAGGGATTTCACCCCTCCACTTT. Together with reference TRBV2 and TRBJ1-6, the CDR3 gives the full variable domain: EPEVTQTPSHQVTQMGQEVILRCVPISNHLYFYWYRQILGQKVEFLVSFYNNEISEKSEIFDDQFSVERPDGSNFTLKIRSTKLEDSAMYFCASSERGTGISPLHFGNGTRLTVT.

This chain links TRBV5-8 with TRBJ2-3; the D gene is possibly TRBD2 (7 bases). The CDR3 covers 16 residues. Germline CDR1 SGHTS, CDR2 YDEGEE. V shed 3 bases and J shed 5 bases, with 19 bases lying between them. The CDR3 sequence: CASSWGGTPGLDTQYF. The DNA for the CDR3 is TGTGCCAGCAGCTGGGGAGGGACACCCGGACTAGATACGCAGTATTTT.

This chain uses TRBV18 with TRBJ1-5; a possible D gene is TRBD1 (6 bases). The germline CDR1 and CDR2 sequences are KGHSH and LQKENI. The CDR3 has 15 residues. Trimming left V 2 bases short and J 5 bases short, with 13 bases between. In nucleotides, the CDR3 is TGTGCCAGCTCACCAGCAGCAGGGGTAGATCAGCCCCAGCATTTT. It codes for CASSPAAGVDQPQHF.

The chain joins TRBV11-2 to TRBJ1-2; D ambiguous. Germline assignment: CDR1 SGHAT and CDR2 FQNNGV. Trimming removed 3 bases at V and 0 bases at J, with 8 bases between. CDR3 size: 14 residues. The CDR3 DNA reads TGTGCCAGCAGCTTGGCAGTGACTAACTATGGCTACACCTTC. Protein: CASSLAVTNYGYTF.

The V call is TRBV2, the J call TRBJ2-2; TRBD2 agrees at 11 bases. The germline CDR1 and CDR2 sequences are SNHLY and FYNNEI. Germline trimming cut 2 bases from V and 7 bases from J; bases unmatched to any gene: 9. CDR3 length equals 17 residues. CDR3 amino acids: CASSEQRRLAGNGELFF. The CDR3 DNA sequence: TGTGCCAGCAGTGAACAAAGGCGACTAGCGGGGAACGGGGAGCTGTTTTTT.

This chain joins TRBV30 and TRBJ2-5; TRBD1 is a possible D gene (5 bases). The V end was cut by 1 base, the J end by 1 base, with 7 bases between. The germline CDR1 and CDR2 sequences are GTSNPN and SVGIG (reference sequence). The CDR3 loop spans 13 amino acids. Here the CDR3 DNA reads TGTGCCTGGAGTGGACAGATCCAAGAGACCCAGTACTTC. It yields the protein CAWSGQIQETQYF.

For the CDR3, the DNA is TGTGCCAGCAGCTTAACCCCAGGCACAGATACGCAGTATTTT. Its protein product is CASSLTPGTDTQYF. The chain carries TRBV7-2 and TRBJ2-3; D is unclear. Germline V lookup: CDR1 SGHTA, CDR2 FQGNSA. The CDR3 extends over 14 amino acids. Deletions cut 2 bases from V and 1 base from J, with 7 bases between.

This chain connects TRBV2 to TRBJ2-7; unclear D gene. Trimming shortened V by 4 bases and J by 2 bases, and 9 bases separated the two germline ends. The germline CDR1 and CDR2 sequences are SNHLY and FYNNEI. The CDR3 consists of 13 residues. CDR3 sequence: CASSAPSPYEQYF. CDR3 bases: TGTGCCAGCAGTGCGCCCAGTCCCTACGAGCAGTACTTC.

The CDR3 spells CASSPGHLNTDTQYF. In DNA form, the CDR3 reads TGTGCCAGCAGCCCGGGACACCTGAACACAGATACGCAGTATTTT. J is TRBJ2-3 and V is TRBV4-2, with a weak D call TRBD1 (6 bases). This CDR3 comprises 15 residues. Looked up from germline, CDR1 is LGHNA and CDR2 is YNFKEQ. The V and J ends lost 4 bases and 2 bases respectively, with 13 bases between them.